This T cell receptor (beta chain) was observed in a study of blood T cells in healthy people across ages. The total RNA that was extracted per sample amounted to at least 5 micrograms. It was with a sample-barcoded 5' primer and a J-beta primer mix that a second PCR of roughly 7 to 12 cycles was run. Every single cDNA molecule received a tag from a template-switch adaptor with 12 random nucleotides. One entry per CDR3 protein, called by TCRdb with MiXCR from the 5' RACE reads. The table lists about 800,000 distinct CDR3 sequences, 20% to 30% of them singletons. The same data also contributed to another study, on T cells of mothers and their children. That paper notes: Versus unrelated pairs, overlap was slightly higher in related mother-child pairs, without reaching significance.

This receptor was taken from a boy between 5 and 17 years old in good health. Sequencing was done on a sample of blood.

The CDR3 nucleotides are TGTGCCAGTCAGGACAGGGGACATGGCTACACCTTC. Protein: CASQDRGHGYTF. The V call is TRBV2, the J call TRBJ1-2; 9 positions agree with TRBD1. CDR1 is SNHLY and CDR2 is FYNNEI in the germline V gene. The CDR3 length is 12 residues. V lost 9 bases and J lost 6; bases outside the gene matches: 5.